This paragraph covers one T cell receptor beta chain sequence. This specimen comes from a study of blood T cell repertoires in COVID-19. Study-level background: The United States, Italy and Spain provided the acute and convalescent COVID-19 samples. PBMCs, B-cell-depleted T cells, or T cells provided the cDNA or gDNA that made up the material.

There are 12 residues in the CDR3. Trimming removed 6 bases at V and 5 bases at J, with 8 bases between. In the authors' workflow: Reference gene primer amplification gave nucleated cell count estimates. TCRdb's table, derived via immunoSEQ multiplex PCR, lists solely in-frame clones and lacks some. V and J calls and clone size are those listed in that table; D and trimming were worked out from the DNA. The data hold about 140,000 clones, with around 80% observed a single time. The source of this sequence is a man aged 45-60 years with acute or convalescent COVID-19. Sequencing was performed on peripheral blood. The J gene is TRBJ2-1, the V gene TRBV12-3 or TRBV12-4; D unclear. CDR3 protein: CASSRGNNEQFF. The CDR3 DNA follows: TGTGCCAGCAGCCGCGGAAACAATGAGCAGTTCTTC.